These 30 T cell receptor beta chains were sequenced from one sample in a study of CD8 T cells in Susac syndrome. cDNA came from around 0.5 to 1 ug RNA primed by random hexamers. Each CDR3 protein is one row after TCRdb ran MiXCR on the immunoSEQ multiplex PCR reads. The sample includes around 80,000 distinct CDR3 sequences, roughly 92% of them seen just once. Specimen: CD8+ T cells from PBMCs. These receptors came from a human donor with Susac syndrome.

V is TRBV11-2 and J is TRBJ2-1; D possibly matches TRBD1 or TRBD2 (5 bases each). Germline loops: CDR1 SGHAT, CDR2 FQNNGV. The CDR3 extends over 15 amino acids. V was trimmed by 4 bases and J by 2 bases, leaving 12 bases between them. CDR3 amino acids: CASSSIGDPYNEQFF. As DNA, the CDR3 is TGTGCCAGCAGCTCAATCGGGGACCCCTACAATGAGCAGTTCTTC. The whole variable domain, filled in from reference TRBV11-2 and TRBJ2-1, reads EAGVAQSPRYKIIEKRQSVAFWCNPISGHATLYWYQQILGQGPKLLIQFQNNGVVDDSQLPKDRFSAERLKGVDSTLKIQPAKLEDSAVYLCASSSIGDPYNEQFFGPGTRLTVL.

The chain is built from TRBV7-2 and TRBJ1-2, with D unresolved. There are 14 residues in the CDR3. CDR1 is SGHTA, CDR2 FQGNSA, per germline. The germline V and J ends were trimmed by 3 bases and 7 bases, with 15 bases remaining between them. In DNA form, the CDR3 reads TGTGCCAGCAGCTTGCCGGGAAGATCGTCTGGCTACACCTTC. It specifies CASSLPGRSSGYTF.

This chain uses TRBV12-3 or TRBV12-4 with TRBJ2-5; 8 nucleotides align to TRBD2. CDR3 length: 13 residues. The junction had 12 bases not matched to a gene; V was cut back by 11 bases and J by 7 bases. Here the CDR3 DNA reads TGTGCCTGCCAAGAGGCGGGGGGCGGGACCCAGTACTTC. It encodes CACQEAGGGTQYF.

V and J are TRBV20-1 and TRBJ2-7, with D perhaps assigned TRBD1 or TRBD2 (5 bases each). V lost 2 bases to trimming and J lost 3 bases, with 14 bases between them. Germline CDR1 and CDR2: DFQATT and SNEGSKA (reference sequence). The CDR3 has 14 amino acids. The CDR3 bases are TGCAGTGCTAGATCCCGGGGCACAATCTACGAGCAGTACTTC. It yields the protein CSARSRGTIYEQYF.

J is TRBJ2-1 and V is TRBV5-1, with TRBD2 identical over 7 bases. The junction had 14 bases not matched to a gene; V was cut back by 4 bases and J by 4 bases. The CDR3 totals 17 residues. CDR1 and CDR2 from the germline V gene are SGHRS and YFSETQ. CDR3 amino acids: CASSLLSLAAVYNEQFF. The CDR3 coding sequence is TGCGCCAGCAGCCTACTCAGTCTAGCGGCCGTATACAATGAGCAGTTCTTC. The full variable domain, completed using reference TRBV5-1 and TRBJ2-1, is KAGVTQTPRYLIKTRGQQVTLSCSPISGHRSVSWYQQTPGQGLQFLFEYFSETQRNKGNFPGRFSGRQFSNSRSEMNVSTLELGDSALYLCASSLLSLAAVYNEQFFGPGTRLTVL.

This clonotype was seen a single time. The rearrangement uses TRBV2 and TRBJ2-7, with 12 bases aligning to TRBD2. Losses at the gene ends were 6 bases for V and 2 bases for J; bases not matched to a gene: 11. The germline gives CDR1 SNHLY, CDR2 FYNNEI. This CDR3 spans 17 amino acids. The CDR3 loop reads CASSDILLAGGTYEQYF. The CDR3 region has the DNA TGTGCCAGCAGCGACATCTTACTAGCGGGAGGCACCTACGAGCAGTACTTC.

In DNA, the CDR3 is TGTGCCAGCAGCCTCGGGAACGGAATTGCACCCCTCCACTTT. Protein product: CASSLGNGIAPLHF. The chain joins TRBV3-1 to TRBJ1-6; D remains unclear. Germline loops: CDR1 LGHDT, CDR2 YNNKEL (reference sequence). This CDR3 has 14 residues. Trimming shortened V by 4 bases and J by 11 bases, and 15 bases separated the two germline ends.

The rearrangement uses TRBV12-3 or TRBV12-4 and TRBJ1-1; 9 bases align to TRBD1. The V and J ends lost 6 bases and 6 bases, in that order; junction bases with no gene match: 5. The CDR3 contains 13 residues. CDR3 sequence: CASSPTGGAEAFF. DNA for the CDR3: TGTGCCAGCAGCCCGACAGGGGGGGCTGAAGCTTTCTTT.

This chain links TRBV12-3 or TRBV12-4 with TRBJ1-1; D gene uncertain. The CDR3 extends over 12 amino acids. The V end lost 6 bases, the J end lost 6 bases, and 11 bases lay between the germline ends. CDR3 nucleotide sequence: TGTGCCAGCAGCCAAAGACGCGCTGAAGCTTTCTTT. It specifies CASSQRRAEAFF.

The chain joins TRBV6-2 or TRBV6-3 to TRBJ2-2; tentative D call: TRBD2 (6 bases). CDR1 and CDR2 (germline): MNHEY, SVGEGT. Trimming removed 8 bases from V and 4 bases from J, with 14 bases in between. This CDR3 contains 14 residues. The CDR3 reads CASSPLAPTGELFF. The CDR3 coding sequence is TGTGCCAGCTCCCCTCTAGCGCCCACCGGGGAGCTGTTTTTT.

This rearrangement joins TRBV20-1 to TRBJ1-5; perhaps TRBD1 as D (6 bases). With 1 base removed from V and 2 bases from J, the gap between germline ends came to 18 bases. Germline V lookup: CDR1 DFQATT, CDR2 SNEGSKA (reference sequence). The CDR3 contains 17 residues. CDR3: CSARVDVGGLGNQPQHF. CDR3 nucleotides: TGCAGTGCTAGAGTGGACGTAGGGGGGTTAGGCAATCAGCCCCAGCATTTT.

This chain uses TRBV27 with TRBJ2-4; 12 nucleotides match TRBD2. Germline CDR1 reads MNHEY; CDR2 reads SMNVEV (reference sequence). The junction had 13 bases not matched to a gene; V was cut back by 8 bases and J by 8 bases. CDR3 length equals 16 residues. CDR3 in DNA: TGTGCCAGCCATGAAGTGACTAGCGGGGGTCATTACATTCAGTACTTC. Its protein product is CASHEVTSGGHYIQYF.

J is TRBJ2-5 and V is TRBV18; D unresolved. The V end was cut by 8 bases, the J end by 4 bases, with 8 bases between. Germline V gene data show CDR1 as KGHSH and CDR2 as LQKENI. This CDR3 region has 11 residues. The CDR3 loop is CASSEIETQYF. CDR3 nucleotide sequence: TGTGCCAGCAGCGAGATAGAGACCCAGTACTTC.

The chain employs TRBV10-3 and TRBJ2-1, with 7 bases identical to TRBD2. V was clipped by 8 bases and J by 7 bases; unmatched bases: 8. Germline V gene data show CDR1 as ENHRY and CDR2 as SYGVKD. The CDR3 consists of 13 residues. The CDR3 spells CAIGGREGNEQFF. The CDR3 DNA is TGTGCCATCGGAGGCAGGGAGGGGAATGAGCAGTTCTTC.

The genes are TRBV20-1 and TRBJ1-4; D is unresolved. This CDR3 has 13 residues. V was clipped by 0 bases and J by 6 bases, with 8 bases between them. Per germline, CDR1 DFQATT and CDR2 SNEGSKA (reference sequence). The CDR3 coding sequence is TGCAGTGCTAGAGATTTAGAGGATGAAAAACTGTTTTTT. Protein sequence: CSARDLEDEKLFF.

The genes are TRBV2 and TRBJ2-3, with unresolved D. The CDR3 is 12 residues long. The germline CDR1 and CDR2 sequences are SNHLY and FYNNEI. V gave up 3 bases and J gave up 3 bases, with 4 bases separating them. CDR3 nucleotides: TGTGCCAGCAGTGATCCGACAGATACGCAGTATTTT. Protein product: CASSDPTDTQYF.

The sample holds one count of this clonotype. The V call is TRBV9, the J call TRBJ2-1; D is possibly TRBD2 (6 bases). The V and J ends lost 4 bases and 4 bases respectively, with 21 bases between them. The length of the CDR3 is 17 residues. Per germline, CDR1 SGDLS and CDR2 YYNGEE. CDR3 protein: CASSPDGIGGSYNEQFF. The CDR3 bases are TGTGCCAGCAGCCCAGACGGTATCGGGGGTTCGTACAATGAGCAGTTCTTC. Full variable domain (rest looked up from reference TRBV9 and TRBJ2-1): DSGVTQTPKHLITATGQRVTLRCSPRSGDLSVYWYQQSLDQGLQFLIQYYNGEERAKGNILERFSAQQFPDLHSELNLSSLELGDSALYFCASSPDGIGGSYNEQFFGPGTRLTVL.

V gene TRBV27 combines with J gene TRBJ1-1, with TRBD1 as a possible D gene (6 bases). Trimming shortened V by 4 bases and J by 6 bases, and 15 bases separated the two germline ends. This CDR3 spans 14 amino acids. The germline V gene has CDR1 MNHEY and CDR2 SMNVEV (reference sequence). This CDR3 is CASSWGQSGAEAFF. The CDR3 nucleotides are TGTGCCAGCAGTTGGGGGCAGTCGGGGGCTGAAGCTTTCTTT.

The sample holds one count of this clonotype. The CDR3: CASSQDQGNSGNTIYF. CDR3 DNA sequence: TGTGCCAGCAGCCAAGATCAAGGGAACTCTGGAAACACCATATATTTT. This chain joins TRBV4-2 and TRBJ1-3, with no clear D. Germline CDR1 and CDR2: LGHNA and YNFKEQ. The CDR3 spans 16 residues. Trimming took 0 bases from V and 0 from J, leaving 9 bases between them.

The chain has TRBV24-1 and TRBJ2-1; 8 bases fit TRBD1. Germline trimming cut 9 bases from V and 4 bases from J; bases unmatched to any gene: 7. The CDR3 runs 14 residues. In germline, CDR1 is KGHDR, CDR2 SFDVKD. The CDR3 DNA follows: TGTGCCACCGAAAGGACAGGGAATTACAATGAGCAGTTCTTC. Translated, it gives CATERTGNYNEQFF.

This clonotype showed up just a few times. The chain is built from TRBV7-6 and TRBJ1-2, with 8 bases identical to TRBD1. Germline V gene sequence: CDR1 SGHVS, CDR2 FNYEAQ. The CDR3 totals 16 residues. Losses at the gene ends were 1 base for V and 10 bases for J; bases not matched to a gene: 14. The CDR3 bases are TGTGCCAGCAGCTTAGGGGTTCAGGGGGCTGATGGAGTCTACACCTTC. Its translation is CASSLGVQGADGVYTF.

The V call is TRBV12-3 or TRBV12-4, the J call TRBJ1-5; D unresolved. This CDR3 has 15 residues. V was cut by 2 bases and J by 3 bases, with 11 bases left in between. The chain's CDR3 is CASSLNGPINQPQHF. For the CDR3, the DNA is TGTGCCAGCAGTTTAAACGGTCCGATCAATCAGCCCCAGCATTTT.

V gene TRBV18 combines with J gene TRBJ2-5; a possible D gene is TRBD1 (6 bases). V lost 3 bases and J 6 bases, leaving 20 bases between the germline ends. Germline loops: CDR1 KGHSH, CDR2 LQKENI. This CDR3 has 16 amino acids. CDR3: CASSPKQGLEWQTQYF. The CDR3 DNA sequence: TGTGCCAGCTCACCCAAACAGGGATTGGAATGGCAGACCCAGTACTTC.

The chain joins TRBV9 to TRBJ1-1; no definite D call. The germline V gene encodes CDR1 SGDLS and CDR2 YYNGEE. Trimming removed 0 bases from V and 5 bases from J, with 8 bases in between. This CDR3 is built from 13 residues. CDR3 bases: TGTGCCAGCAGCGTAGACCTGGGGACTGAAGCTTTCTTT. Its protein product is CASSVDLGTEAFF.

This clonotype was counted only a few times. V gene TRBV6-1 combines with J gene TRBJ2-3; TRBD1 or TRBD2 may be the D gene (5 bases each). Trimming pared 6 bases from V and 10 bases from J, leaving 17 bases between. The germline gives CDR1 MNHNS, CDR2 SASEGT. CDR3 length: 13 residues. CDR3 in amino acids: CASSARPWDPQYF. The DNA of the CDR3 is TGTGCCAGCAGCGCTCGACCTTGGGACCCGCAGTATTTT.

The V call is TRBV12-3 or TRBV12-4, the J call TRBJ1-2; TRBD1 agrees at 8 bases. The V gene end was trimmed by 6 bases and the J gene end by 3 bases; junction bases not matched to a gene: 6. The CDR3 extends over 14 amino acids. This CDR3 reads CASRQPGQDYGYTF. CDR3 DNA sequence: TGTGCCAGCAGACAGCCGGGACAGGACTATGGCTACACCTTC.

V and J are TRBV6-1 and TRBJ2-7, with 8 nucleotides matching TRBD1. This CDR3 has 15 amino acids. After removal of 2 bases from V and 5 bases from J, the junction contained 8 bases not matched to a gene. Germline CDR1 is MNHNS and CDR2 is SASEGT. The CDR3: CASSEILGQGNEQYF. The CDR3 nucleotides read TGTGCCAGCAGTGAAATCCTTGGACAGGGTAACGAGCAGTACTTC.

The genes are TRBV5-1 and TRBJ1-2; D is uncertain. Trimming took 0 bases from V and 1 from J, leaving 7 bases between them. The CDR3 totals 14 residues. CDR1 and CDR2 from the germline V gene are SGHRS and YFSETQ. CDR3 DNA sequence: TGCGCCAGCAGCTTGGAGGTCAGTAACTATGGCTACACCTTC. Encoded protein: CASSLEVSNYGYTF.

V is TRBV7-9 and J is TRBJ2-2, with 12 bases lining up with TRBD2. After removal of 4 bases from V and 4 bases from J, the junction contained 7 bases not matched to a gene. The CDR3 runs 17 residues. CDR1 is SEHNR and CDR2 is FQNEAQ in the germline V gene (reference sequence). CDR3 DNA: TGTGCCAGCAGCTCCACGACTAGCGGGAGTGGCACCGGGGAGCTGTTTTTT. This gives the protein CASSSTTSGSGTGELFF.

This CDR3 is CASSPTGFEQYF. The CDR3 coding sequence is TGTGCCAGTAGTCCGACGGGGTTCGAGCAGTACTTC. The chain carries TRBV19 and TRBJ2-7; the D gene is possibly TRBD2 (5 bases). Trimming removed 5 bases at V and 6 bases at J, with 11 bases between. Germline-derived CDR1 and CDR2 are LNHDA and SQIVND (reference sequence). CDR3 size: 12 residues.